Included here is one T cell receptor (beta chain) sequence, with context. Its target is not known. The entry originates in a study of human T cells and chemical hapten exposure. Turning to the study itself: Slight volume differences across pooled libraries mainly accounted for varying per-sample TCR yields.

Germline loops: CDR1 ENHRY, CDR2 SYGVKD. The V gene lost 8 bases and the J gene lost 10 bases, with 12 bases spanning the gap. This CDR3 has 11 amino acids. Regarding the study as a whole: With regard to DPC sensitization, TCRs above 1 in 1000 frequency did not change.

Someone pulled total RNA out of unfractionated whole blood. The study used a library that attached unique molecular identifiers to individual cDNA molecules. Per the original data handling: A per-sample median of around 100,000 TCRs was observed, with a range of about 20,000 to 700,000. In TCRdb, the reads were re-called with MiXCR into one record per CDR3 protein. The V and J calls reflect TCRdb's pipeline rather than the authors' work. Of fewer than 150,000 distinct CDR3 sequences listed, more than 8.5% are singletons. This clonotype was sampled from a human donor in good health. Some clones in this sample may be carry-over from other donors' samples. This chain uses TRBV10-3 with TRBJ2-1; no definite D call. The sample taken for sequencing was whole blood. The DNA of the CDR3 is TGTGCCATCTCCAGTAAGTGGGAGCAGTTCTTC. This codes for CAISSKWEQFF.